Here is one TCR beta chain with its context. The data are from a study of T cell repertoires in cytomegalovirus infection. The CDR3 contains 14 residues. V was clipped by 5 bases and J by 3 bases, with 13 bases between them. Germline values: CDR1 LNHDA, CDR2 SQIVND (reference sequence). Via MiXCR, TCRdb re-called the reads, giving one row per CDR3 protein. The sample records fewer than 250,000 distinct CDR3 sequences, 12% being singletons. This TCR was sampled from a human donor in good health (CMV status not recorded). Some clones in this sample may be carry-over from other donors' samples. The genes are TRBV19 and TRBJ1-1; TRBD1 might be the D (6 bases). Sequencing used PBMCs. CDR3 residues: CASSVTGQDTEAFF. The CDR3 DNA sequence: TGTGCCAGTAGTGTTACAGGGCAGGACACTGAAGCTTTCTTT. The full variable domain, its missing parts supplied by reference TRBV19 and TRBJ1-1, is DGGITQSPKYLFRKEGQNVTLSCEQNLNHDAMYWYRQDPGQGLRLIYYSQIVNDFQKGDIAEGYSVSREKKESFPLTVTSAQKNPTAFYLCASSVTGQDTEAFFGQGTRLTVV.